The TCR beta chain described here comes from a study of blood T cell repertoires in COVID-19. Across the whole study: Sources were T cells, B-cell-depleted T cells, or PBMCs; the material itself was cDNA or gDNA.

The V segment lost 7 bases and the J segment 4 bases; nucleotides outside the gene matches: 7. The CDR3 is 14 residues long. CDR1 and CDR2 from the germline V gene are MGHDK and SYGVNS. This clone was picked up a small number of times. Original methodology: Estimated nucleated cell counts came from reference gene primer amplification. The repertoire was sequenced with immunoSEQ multiplex PCR; TCRdb's copy has only in-frame clones and lacks some. D and trimming were read from the DNA, whereas the V and J calls and clone size are those reported in that table. The data hold about 360,000 clones, with about four fifths observed a single time.

The sample consisted of peripheral blood. The TCR comes from a man aged 25-45 years with active or convalescent COVID-19. The rearrangement uses TRBV25-1 and TRBJ2-7, with 10 positions matching TRBD2. The CDR3 reads CASTPSGRKYEQYF. For the CDR3, the DNA is TGTGCCAGCACCCCTAGCGGGAGAAAGTACGAGCAGTACTTC.